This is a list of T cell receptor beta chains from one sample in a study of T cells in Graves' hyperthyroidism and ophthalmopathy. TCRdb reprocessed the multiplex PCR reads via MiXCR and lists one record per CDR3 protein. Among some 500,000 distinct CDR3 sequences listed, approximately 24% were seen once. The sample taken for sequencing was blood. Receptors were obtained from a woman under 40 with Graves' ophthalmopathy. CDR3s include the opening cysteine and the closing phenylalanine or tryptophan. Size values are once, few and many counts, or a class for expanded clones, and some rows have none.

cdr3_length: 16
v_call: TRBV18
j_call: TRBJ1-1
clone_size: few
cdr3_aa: CASSRKSGPNDRGAFF

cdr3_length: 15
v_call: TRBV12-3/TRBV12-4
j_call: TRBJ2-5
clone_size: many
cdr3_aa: CASSPTGQGLETQYF

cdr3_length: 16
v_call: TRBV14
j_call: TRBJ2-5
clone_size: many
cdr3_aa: CASSPILAGPQETQYF

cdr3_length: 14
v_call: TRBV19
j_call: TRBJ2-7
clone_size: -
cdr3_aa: CASSPGYNSYEQYF

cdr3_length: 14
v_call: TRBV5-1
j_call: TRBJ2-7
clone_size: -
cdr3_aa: CASSRERSSYEQYF

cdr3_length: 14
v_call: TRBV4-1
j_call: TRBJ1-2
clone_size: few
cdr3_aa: CASSQAGTGNGYTF

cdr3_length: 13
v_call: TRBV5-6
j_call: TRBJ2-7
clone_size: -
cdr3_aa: CASSHTGAYEQYF

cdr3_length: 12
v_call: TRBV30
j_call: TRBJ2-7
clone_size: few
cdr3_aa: CAWRRQAYEQYF

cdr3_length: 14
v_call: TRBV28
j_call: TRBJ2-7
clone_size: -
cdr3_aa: CASNMGQGSYEQYF

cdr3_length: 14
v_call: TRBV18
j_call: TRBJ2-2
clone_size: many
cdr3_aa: CASSPPSNTGELFF

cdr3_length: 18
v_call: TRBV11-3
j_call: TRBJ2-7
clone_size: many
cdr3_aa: CASSSGTPDPILNYEQYF

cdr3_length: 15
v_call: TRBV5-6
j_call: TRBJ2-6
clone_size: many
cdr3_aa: CASSLSLSGANVLTF

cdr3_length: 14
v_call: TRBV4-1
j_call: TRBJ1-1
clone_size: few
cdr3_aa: CASSQERANTEAFF

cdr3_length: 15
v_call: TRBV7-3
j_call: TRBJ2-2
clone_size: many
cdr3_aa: CASSLSSTMAGELFF

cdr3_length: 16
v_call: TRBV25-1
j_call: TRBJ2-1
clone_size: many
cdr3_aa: CASSGPPAGRGNEQFF

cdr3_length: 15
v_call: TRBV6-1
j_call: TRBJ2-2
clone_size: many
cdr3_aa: CASTPWDRYTGELFF

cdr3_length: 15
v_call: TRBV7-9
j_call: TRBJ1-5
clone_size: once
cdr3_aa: CASSLEQGASQPQHF

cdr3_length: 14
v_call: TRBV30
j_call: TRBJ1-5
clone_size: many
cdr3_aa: CAWSTGAGNQPQHF

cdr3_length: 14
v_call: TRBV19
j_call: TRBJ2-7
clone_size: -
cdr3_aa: CASSERQGAWEQYF

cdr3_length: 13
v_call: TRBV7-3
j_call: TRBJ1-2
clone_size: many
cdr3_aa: CASRGEANYGYTF

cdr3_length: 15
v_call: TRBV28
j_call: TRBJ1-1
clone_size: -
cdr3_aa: CATVTGQGLNTEAFF

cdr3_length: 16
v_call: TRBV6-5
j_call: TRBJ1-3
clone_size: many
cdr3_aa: CASSYSAVSAGNTIYF

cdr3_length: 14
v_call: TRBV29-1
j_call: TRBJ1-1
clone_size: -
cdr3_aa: CSVGEEAKNTEAFF

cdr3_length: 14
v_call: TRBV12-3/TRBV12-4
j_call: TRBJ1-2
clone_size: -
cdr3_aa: CASSPLRVPGGYTF

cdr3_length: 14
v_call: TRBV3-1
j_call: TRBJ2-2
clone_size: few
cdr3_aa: CASSQFVGTGELFF

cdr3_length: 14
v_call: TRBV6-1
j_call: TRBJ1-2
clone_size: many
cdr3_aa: CASTLNRGRGGYTF

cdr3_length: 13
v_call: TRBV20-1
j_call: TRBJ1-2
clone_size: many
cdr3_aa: CSARDRGVYGYTF

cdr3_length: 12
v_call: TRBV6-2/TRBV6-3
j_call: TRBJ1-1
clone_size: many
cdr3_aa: CASSYGGREAFF

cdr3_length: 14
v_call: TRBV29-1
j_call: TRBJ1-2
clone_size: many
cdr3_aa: CSVRGVGTDAGYTF

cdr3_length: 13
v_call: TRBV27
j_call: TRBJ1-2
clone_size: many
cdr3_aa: CASSASTPKEPQF

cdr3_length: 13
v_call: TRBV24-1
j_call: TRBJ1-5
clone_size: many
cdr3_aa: CATSDVGNQPQHF

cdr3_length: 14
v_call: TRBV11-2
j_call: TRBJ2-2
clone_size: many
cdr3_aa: CASSLQGTIGELFF

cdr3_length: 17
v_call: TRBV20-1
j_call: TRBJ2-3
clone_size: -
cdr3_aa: CSADAPSGLSSADTQYF

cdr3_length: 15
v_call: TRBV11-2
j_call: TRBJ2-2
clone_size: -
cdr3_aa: CASSRTTGESGELFF

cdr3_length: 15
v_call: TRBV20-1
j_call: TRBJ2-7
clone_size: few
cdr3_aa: CSARDSGRGSEEQYF

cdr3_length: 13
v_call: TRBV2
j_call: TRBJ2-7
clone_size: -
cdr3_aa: CASLDRAFDEQYF

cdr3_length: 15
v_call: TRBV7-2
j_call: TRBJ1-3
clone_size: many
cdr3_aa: CASSPPNGKWNTIYF

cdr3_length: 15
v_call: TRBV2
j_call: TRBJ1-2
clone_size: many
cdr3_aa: CASSRELQGTDGYTF

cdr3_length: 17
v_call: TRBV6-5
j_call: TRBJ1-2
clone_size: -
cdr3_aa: CASSYSKRSGQTYGYTF

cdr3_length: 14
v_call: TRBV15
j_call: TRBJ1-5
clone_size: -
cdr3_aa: CATTDRGHLGSQHF

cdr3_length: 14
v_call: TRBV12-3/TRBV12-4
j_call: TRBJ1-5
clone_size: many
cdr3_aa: CASSLPQGGQPQHF

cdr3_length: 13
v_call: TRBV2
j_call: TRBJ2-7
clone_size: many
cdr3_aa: CASTWGLRYEQYF

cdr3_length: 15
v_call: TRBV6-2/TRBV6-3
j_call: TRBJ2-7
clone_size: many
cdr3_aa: CASRTMDRATYEQYF

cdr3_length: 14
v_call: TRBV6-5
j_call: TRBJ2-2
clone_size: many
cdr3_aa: CASSYRPNTGELFF

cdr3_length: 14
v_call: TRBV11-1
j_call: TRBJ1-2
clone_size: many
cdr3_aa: CASSFDRNNYGYTF

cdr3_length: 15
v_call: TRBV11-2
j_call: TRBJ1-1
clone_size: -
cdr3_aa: CASSSRGGTNTEASF

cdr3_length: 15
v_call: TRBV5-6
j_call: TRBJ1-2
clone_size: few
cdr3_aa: CASSPTSGTGYGYTF

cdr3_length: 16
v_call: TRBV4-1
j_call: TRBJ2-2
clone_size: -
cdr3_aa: CASRTTGSPNTGELFF

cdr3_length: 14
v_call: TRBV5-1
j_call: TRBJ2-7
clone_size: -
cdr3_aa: CASSFVDGSYEQYF

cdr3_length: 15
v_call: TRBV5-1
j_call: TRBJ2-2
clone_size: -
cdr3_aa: CASSFDSRNTGELFF

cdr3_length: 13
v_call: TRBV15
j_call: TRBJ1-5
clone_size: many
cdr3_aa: CATSRDVRQPQHF

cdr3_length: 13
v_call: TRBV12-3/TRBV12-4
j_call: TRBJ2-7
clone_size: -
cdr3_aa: CASSFGPESEQYF

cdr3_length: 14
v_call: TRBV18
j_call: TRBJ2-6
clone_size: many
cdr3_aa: CASSPPSGANVLTF

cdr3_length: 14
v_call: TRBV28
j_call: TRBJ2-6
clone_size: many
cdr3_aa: CASRGFTGANVLTF